This T cell receptor (beta chain) was sequenced during a study of OX40 agonist ivuxolimab in advanced cancers. Study details: Three patients showed partial responses: one hepatocellular carcinoma and two cutaneous melanoma cases. Study-level findings and limits: Antigens targeted by the expanded peripheral T cells were not determined.

Regarding this clone: Its antigen remains unknown.

This CDR3 is built from 15 residues. V shed 5 bases, J shed 3 bases, and the junction held 7 bases outside the gene matches. Per the germline V gene, CDR1 is ENHRY and CDR2 is SYGVKD. The table came from immunoSEQ multiplex PCR; TCRdb's copy has only in-frame clones and leaves some out. The sample lists about 91,000 clones, under 90% occurring once. This sequence was found in an adult with an advanced solid tumor such as melanoma, head and neck, liver or kidney cancer. The material was CD4+ or CD8+ T cells sorted from blood, obtained in a trial of the OX40 agonist ivuxolimab. V and J are TRBV10-3 and TRBJ1-3; TRBD1 matches 7 bases. The CDR3 region is CAISPTTGYGNTIYF. The CDR3 DNA is TGTGCCATCAGTCCCACGACAGGGTATGGAAACACCATATATTTT.